This is a list of T cell receptor beta chains from one sample in a study of blood T cells in healthy people across ages. TCRdb redid the calling of the 5' RACE reads with MiXCR, one entry per CDR3 protein. The table lists a few hundred thousand distinct CDR3 sequences, 25% to 35% of them singletons, with 3% to 4% in the top ten. The sample was also linked to a second study, of T cells of mothers and their children.

The specimen sequenced was blood. The receptors come from a boy aged 2 to 10 in good health. Both conserved end residues are part of each CDR3. A D gene is named only where the DNA matches it firmly.

d_gene	j_gene	v_gene	CDR3aa
TRBD2	TRBJ2-5	TRBV7-2	CASSPRLAGAGETQYF
-	-	TRBV29-1	CSVEWTSEQYF
-	TRBJ1-2	TRBV29-1	CSISGRFIGYTF
TRBD2	-	TRBV15	CATSIGGTSEYEQYF
-	-	TRBV20-1	CSARDLGETQYF
-	TRBJ1-2	TRBV15	CATSRDRRVNYGYTF
-	TRBJ2-4	TRBV15	CATSIGSLNIQYF
TRBD1	TRBJ1-2	TRBV27	CASSLGQFGGYTF
-	TRBJ1-2	TRBV7-2	CASSLTEANYGYTF
-	TRBJ1-3	TRBV24-1	CATRGHYGNTIYF
-	TRBJ2-5	TRBV14	CASSQVPGAIGETQYF
TRBD2	TRBJ2-1	TRBV20-1	CSAIAGVYNEQFF
-	TRBJ1-3	TRBV20-1	CSAAGSGNTLYF
-	TRBJ2-1	TRBV9	CASSVVGGSNEQFF